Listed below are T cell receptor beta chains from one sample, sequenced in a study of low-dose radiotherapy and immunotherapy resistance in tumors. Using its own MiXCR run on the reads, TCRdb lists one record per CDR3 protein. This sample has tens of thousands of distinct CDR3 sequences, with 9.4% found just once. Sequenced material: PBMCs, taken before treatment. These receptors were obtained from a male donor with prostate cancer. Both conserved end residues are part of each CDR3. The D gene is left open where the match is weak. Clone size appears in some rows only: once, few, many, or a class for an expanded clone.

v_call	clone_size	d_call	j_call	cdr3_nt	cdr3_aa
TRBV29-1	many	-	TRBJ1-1	TGCAGCGTTGAAGCTAGACAGGAGGGGTACTGGGACACTGAAGCTTTCTTT	CSVEARQEGYWDTEAFF
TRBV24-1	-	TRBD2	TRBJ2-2	TGTGCCACCAGTGGGACTAGTTCCGGGGAGCTGTTTTTT	CATSGTSSGELFF
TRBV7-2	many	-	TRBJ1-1	TGTGCCAGCAGCAGAAGCCGAAGGACTGAAGCTTTCTTT	CASSRSRRTEAFF
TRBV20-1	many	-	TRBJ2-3	TGCAGTGCTCCAACACATACGCAGTATTTT	CSAPTHTQYF
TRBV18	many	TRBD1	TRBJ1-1	TGTGCCAGCTCACCAGCGAGACAGGGGGTCGTAACTTTCTTT	CASSPARQGVVTFF
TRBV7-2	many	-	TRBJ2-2	TGTGCCAGCAGCTTAGTATCGGGTCTAACCGGGGAGCTGTTTTTT	CASSLVSGLTGELFF
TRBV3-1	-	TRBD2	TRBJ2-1	TGTGCCAGCAGCCAAGGGACTAGCGGGAGGGGTGAGCAGTTCTTC	CASSQGTSGRGEQFF
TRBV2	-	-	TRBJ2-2	-	CASSVTSITNTGELFFF
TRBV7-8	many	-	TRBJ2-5	TGTGCCAGCACATCCTGGGTTTCAGAGACCCAGTACTTC	CASTSWVSETQYF
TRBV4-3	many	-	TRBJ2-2	TGCGCCAGCAGCCAAGACCACACGGCGAACACCGGGGAGCTGTTTTTT	CASSQDHTANTGELFF
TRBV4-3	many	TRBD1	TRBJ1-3	TGCGCCAGCAGCCAAGAAATCGGGACAGGATTCTCTGGAAACACCATATATTTT	CASSQEIGTGFSGNTIYF
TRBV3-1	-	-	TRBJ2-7	TGTGCCAGCGTCGGGGGAGGCTACGAGCAGTACTTC	CASVGGGYEQYF
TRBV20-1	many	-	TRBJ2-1	TGCAGTGCTAGAGATCAAGGATACTCCTACAATGAGCAGTTCTTC	CSARDQGYSYNEQFF
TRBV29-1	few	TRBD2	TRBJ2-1	TGCAGCGTTGAATTGCTAGCGGGAACCTACAATGAGCAGTTCTTC	CSVELLAGTYNEQFF
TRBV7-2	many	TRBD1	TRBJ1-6	TGTGCCAGCGGCTTACAGGGGAATTCACCCCTCCACTTT	CASGLQGNSPLHF
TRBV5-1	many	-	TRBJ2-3	TGCGCCAGCAGCCTAAAGGGGGGAGGAGATACGCAGTATTTT	CASSLKGGGDTQYF
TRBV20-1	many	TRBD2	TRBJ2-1	TGCAGTGCAAACCTCGGGACTAGCGGGGCAAATGAGCAGTTCTTC	CSANLGTSGANEQFF
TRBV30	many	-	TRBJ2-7	TGTGCCTGGAGCCGCGGGACGCAGTACTACGAGCAGTACTTC	CAWSRGTQYYEQYF
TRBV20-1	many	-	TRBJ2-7	TGCAGTGCTAGAGAAACCTACGAGCAGTACTTC	CSARETYEQYF
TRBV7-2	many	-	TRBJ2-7	TGTGCCAGCAGGTTGACAAGCCTCTACGAGCAGTACTTC	CASRLTSLYEQYF
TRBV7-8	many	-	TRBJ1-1	TGTGCCAGCAGCCACCGGGGGAGAGCGAACACTGAAGCTTTCTTT	CASSHRGRANTEAFF
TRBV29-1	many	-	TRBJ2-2	TGCAGCGTTGAAGCGTTGGGGGACGTCACCGGGGAGCTGTTTTTT	CSVEALGDVTGELFF
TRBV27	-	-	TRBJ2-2	TGTGCCAGCAGTTTTTTCGACAGGAGGATTCCCGGGGGGCTGTTTTTTTTT	CASSFFDRRIPGGLFFF
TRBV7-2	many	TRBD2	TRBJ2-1	TGTGCCAGCAGGCTAGCGGGAGTTTACAATGAGCAGTTCTTC	CASRLAGVYNEQFF
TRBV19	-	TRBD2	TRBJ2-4	TGTGCCACTGACGGGAGGGGAAACATTCAGTACTTC	CATDGRGNIQYF
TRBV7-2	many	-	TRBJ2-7	TGTGCCAGCAGCTTAGCCAGGGGAAGGTACGAGCAGTACTTC	CASSLARGRYEQYF
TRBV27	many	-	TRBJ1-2	TGTGCCAGCAGTTCCGCCCAGGGTAGAGGCTATGGCTACACCTTC	CASSSAQGRGYGYTF
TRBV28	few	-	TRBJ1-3	TGTGCCAGCCTTGACGGGGCAGCCGGAAACACCATATATTTT	CASLDGAAGNTIYF
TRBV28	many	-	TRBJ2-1	TGTGCCAGCAGCTTACTGGGAAGCTCCTACAATGAGCAGTTCTTC	CASSLLGSSYNEQFF
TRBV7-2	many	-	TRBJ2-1	TGTGCCAGCAGCTCTAGTAATGAGCAGTTCTTC	CASSSSNEQFF
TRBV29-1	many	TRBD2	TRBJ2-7	TGCAGCGTCGCCGGGACTAGCGACTCAAGCTCCTACGAGCAGTACTTC	CSVAGTSDSSSYEQYF
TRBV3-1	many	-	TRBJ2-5	TGTGCCAGCAGTCAAAGTGGCCTTCAAGAGACCCAGTACTTC	CASSQSGLQETQYF
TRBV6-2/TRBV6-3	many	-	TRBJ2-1	TGTGCCAGCAGTCGCAGCGGACCCTACAATGAGCAGTTCTTC	CASSRSGPYNEQFF
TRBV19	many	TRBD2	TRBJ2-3	TGTGCCAGTAGTATGACAGCGGGAGGGCCACGGGCAGATACGCAGTATTTT	CASSMTAGGPRADTQYF
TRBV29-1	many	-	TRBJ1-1	TGCAGCGGAGACTTAACAGAAATGAACACTGAAGCTTTCTTT	CSGDLTEMNTEAFF
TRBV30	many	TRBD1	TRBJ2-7	TGTGCCCCGGGGGATGGGACAGGGCCCTACGAGCAGTACTTC	CAPGDGTGPYEQYF
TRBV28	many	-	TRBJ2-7	TGTGCCAGCACCCCAACAGGGAACGAGCAGTACTTC	CASTPTGNEQYF
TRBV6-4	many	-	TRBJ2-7	TGTGCCAGCGCGGAGTCCGTGGGGGGAGAGCAGTACTTC	CASAESVGGEQYF
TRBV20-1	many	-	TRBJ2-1	TGCAGTGCTACACCGGGTAGCGGCTACAATGAGCAGTTCTTC	CSATPGSGYNEQFF